This entry lists 11 T cell receptor beta chains sequenced from one sample in a study of response to subunit inactivated influenza vaccine. TCRdb reanalysed the RT-PCR reads using MiXCR and keeps one entry per CDR3 protein. The sample holds about 480,000 distinct CDR3 sequences, approximately 11% seen once. Sequences were derived from PBMCs from blood, sampled 45 days after vaccination. These receptor sequences come from a man in his forties or fifties who received an inactivated influenza vaccine.

This clonotype was found many times. The V call is TRBV20-1, the J call TRBJ2-7; D remains unclear. The V end was cut by 6 bases, the J end by 5 bases, with 11 bases between. This CDR3 is 11 amino acids long. Looked up from germline, CDR1 is DFQATT and CDR2 is SNEGSKA (reference sequence). The CDR3 is CSARSLDEQYF. In DNA form, the CDR3 reads TGCAGTGCCCGCTCCCTTGACGAGCAGTACTTC.

This clonotype has a count of ten or more. The chain joins TRBV28 to TRBJ2-1; TRBD1 matches at 7 bases. The germline V gene has CDR1 MDHEN and CDR2 SYDVKM. The CDR3 extends over 15 amino acids. V lost 8 bases to trimming and J lost 2 bases; unmatched junction nucleotides: 9. CDR3 sequence: CASRARQGAYNEQFF. The CDR3, as DNA: TGTGCCAGCCGGGCTAGACAGGGAGCCTACAATGAGCAGTTCTTC.

This clonotype has only one observation. The chain is built from TRBV6-6 and TRBJ2-5; D is unresolved. The V end was cut by 0 bases, the J end by 5 bases, with 4 bases between. The CDR3 length is 12 residues. CDR1 MNHNY and CDR2 SVGAGI come from the germline V gene (reference sequence). CDR3 protein: CASSYSNETQYF. CDR3 nucleotides: TGTGCCAGCAGTTACTCGAATGAGACCCAGTACTTC.

This clonotype was picked up many times. The chain is built from TRBV5-1 and TRBJ2-3; D possibly uses TRBD1 or TRBD2 (5 bases each). There are 15 residues in the CDR3. Germline assignment: CDR1 SGHRS and CDR2 YFSETQ. V was cut by 2 bases and J by 1 base, with 11 bases left in between. CDR3: CASSFWDGGTDTQYF. DNA of the CDR3: TGCGCCAGCAGCTTCTGGGACGGGGGCACAGATACGCAGTATTTT.

At least ten counts were recorded for this clonotype. In nucleotides, the CDR3 is TGTGCCAGCAGCGTAGCACGGGGTGGGGGACACTTCACAGATACGCAGTATTTT. Its protein product is CASSVARGGGHFTDTQYF. This chain links TRBV9 with TRBJ2-3; tentatively, D is TRBD1 (6 bases). Trimming pared 0 bases from V and 2 bases from J, leaving 19 bases between. This CDR3 has 18 amino acids. The V gene's germline CDR1 is SGDLS and CDR2 YYNGEE.

This clonotype showed up just a few times. The CDR3 DNA sequence: TGCAGTGCCCCCCTACTAGCGGGAGTGTCAGATACGCAGTATTTT. The encoded protein is CSAPLLAGVSDTQYF. This chain joins TRBV20-1 and TRBJ2-3; 11 bases are a match to TRBD2. Germline CDR1 is DFQATT and CDR2 is SNEGSKA (reference sequence). V shed 6 bases, J shed 4 bases, and the junction held 9 bases outside the gene matches. The CDR3 runs to 15 residues.

The table lists this clonotype with many counts. V is TRBV5-1 and J is TRBJ1-3; D is undetermined. The CDR3 is 12 residues long. V lost 8 bases to trimming and J lost 3 bases, with 9 bases between them. The germline V gene has CDR1 SGHRS and CDR2 YFSETQ. CDR3 loop: CASHGDGNTIYF. The CDR3 DNA reads TGCGCCAGTCACGGCGATGGAAACACCATATATTTT.

V usage is TRBV20-1 and J usage is TRBJ2-2, with D uncertain. CDR1 and CDR2 (germline): DFQATT, SNEGSKA (reference sequence). V lost 0 bases, J lost 1 base, and 6 bases lay in between. The CDR3 runs to 14 residues. Here the CDR3 reads CSARDGRNTGELFF. The CDR3 DNA sequence: TGCAGTGCTAGAGATGGGCGGAACACCGGGGAGCTGTTTTTT.

This clonotype was seen repeatedly, ten times or more. The chain joins TRBV20-1 to TRBJ1-2; D unresolved. Trimming took off 3 bases at V and 8 bases at J, with 19 bases between the two ends. The germline CDR1 and CDR2 sequences are DFQATT and SNEGSKA (reference sequence). The CDR3 contains 14 residues. CDR3 nucleotides: TGCAGTGCTAGCACAAAACCTCCGGGTGGGGGCTACACCTTC. Its translation is CSASTKPPGGGYTF.

This chain links TRBV7-8 with TRBJ2-3; D may be TRBD1 (6 bases). The CDR3 runs 14 residues. Between the trimmed V and J ends, which lost 0 bases and 12 bases, there was a span of 16 bases. Germline CDR1 reads SGHVS; CDR2 reads FQNEAQ. The CDR3 is CASSLASFGQFQYF. CDR3 coding DNA: TGTGCCAGCAGCTTAGCTTCCTTCGGACAGTTTCAGTATTTT.

CDR3 residues: CASSVSTGGKETQYF. The CDR3 coding sequence is TGTGCCAGCAGCGTCTCGACGGGAGGTAAAGAGACCCAGTACTTC. The gene calls are TRBV9 and TRBJ2-5; 7 bases line up with TRBD2. CDR1 and CDR2 from the germline V gene are SGDLS and YYNGEE. V lost 2 bases to trimming and J lost 3 bases; unmatched junction nucleotides: 7. CDR3 length: 15 amino acids.